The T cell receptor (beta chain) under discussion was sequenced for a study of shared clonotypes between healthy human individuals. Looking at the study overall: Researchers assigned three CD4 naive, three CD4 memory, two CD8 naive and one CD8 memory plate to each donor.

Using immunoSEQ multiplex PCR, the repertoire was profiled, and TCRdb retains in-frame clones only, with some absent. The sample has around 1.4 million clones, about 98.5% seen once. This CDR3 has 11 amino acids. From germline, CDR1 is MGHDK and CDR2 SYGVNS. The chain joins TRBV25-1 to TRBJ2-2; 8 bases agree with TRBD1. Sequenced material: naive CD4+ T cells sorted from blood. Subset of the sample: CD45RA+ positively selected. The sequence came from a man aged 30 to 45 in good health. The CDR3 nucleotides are TGTGGAACAGGGGGAACCGGGGAGCTGTTTTTT. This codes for CGTGGTGELFF.